These 18 T cell receptor beta chains originate from one sample sequenced in a study of metastatic and nonmetastatic thyroid tumors. Each patient went into thyroid surgery without having received any treatment. MiXCR reprocessed the PCR reads for TCRdb. The sample includes around 89,000 clones, 15% seen only once; the top ten take 3% to 4.5%. Source material: blood. The receptors were sampled from a female donor with papillary thyroid cancer or a benign thyroid nodule (not recorded which). Some clones in this sample may be carry-over from other donors' samples.

This clone was observed a handful of times. Possible read error: a much larger clone is one base away. V is TRBV29-1 and J is TRBJ1-2, with unresolved D. Per germline, CDR1 SQVTM and CDR2 ANQGSEA. This CDR3 contains 13 residues. V lost 6 bases and J 7 bases, leaving 18 bases between the germline ends. CDR3 sequence (DNA): TGCAGCGTCGACCCCGAAGGGAAGCCTGGCTACACCTTC. As protein: CSVDPEGKPGYTF.

This clone was counted a few times. At one end the junction does not follow the germline gene, possibly because of a read error. The V and J genes are TRBV28 and TRBJ1-2, with no clear D. The CDR3 has 13 amino acids. Germline V CDR1 and CDR2: MDHEN, SYDVKM. CDR3 sequence (DNA): TGTGCCAGCAGCCGCCTGTTCGACTATGTCTACACCTTC. Protein: CASSRLFDYVYTF.

This clone was detected a few times. Possible read error: a much larger clone is one base away. V gene TRBV25-1 combines with J gene TRBJ2-2; D ambiguous. The CDR3 totals 15 residues. Germline lookup yields CDR1 MGHDK and CDR2 SYGVNS. CDR3 protein: CAISESRTNTGELFF. The CDR3 bases are TGTGCCATCAGTGAAAGTCGGACGAACACCGGGGAGCTGTTTTTT.

In this sample, this clone turned up a few times. The same CDR3 arises from other DNA sequences in this sample as well. The chain recombines TRBV18 with TRBJ2-5, with D perhaps TRBD2 (6 bases). V was pared by 2 bases and J by 5 bases, with 12 bases between. CDR1 is KGHSH, CDR2 LQKENI, per germline. This CDR3 is built from 14 residues. This CDR3 reads CASSPLGGVETQYF. The CDR3 DNA is TGTGCCAGCTCACCATTAGGCGGGGTCGAGACCCAGTACTTC.

As for this clone: A much bigger clone sits one base away, suggesting this may be a read error. The rearrangement links TRBV29-1 to TRBJ2-1, with D perhaps TRBD1 (6 bases). There are 15 residues in the CDR3. The V gene's germline CDR1 is SQVTM and CDR2 ANQGSEA. Trimming removed 8 bases from V and 2 bases from J, with 19 bases in between. CDR3 protein: CSFANPQGTYNEQFF. CDR3 in DNA: TGCAGCTTTGCAAACCCACAGGGAACCTACAATGAGCAGTTCTTC.

This clone was observed at least ten times. The chain combines TRBV19 with TRBJ1-6, with TRBD1 matching 10 bases. V lost 6 bases and J lost 10; bases outside the gene matches: 9. Germline V lookup: CDR1 LNHDA, CDR2 SQIVND (reference sequence). The CDR3 spans 15 residues. CDR3 bases: TGTGCCAGTAGCACCGGGACAGGGGTTCGGTCACCCCTCCACTTT. This gives the protein CASSTGTGVRSPLHF.

This clone was observed a handful of times. V gene TRBV10-2 combines with J gene TRBJ2-7, with unresolved D. Germline V gives CDR1 WSHSY, CDR2 SAAADI. V was shortened by 9 bases and J by 2 bases, with 23 bases between the two germline ends. CDR3 length: 16 residues. For the CDR3, the DNA is TGCGCCAGTGGTAAAGTCGCGAATCCCAACCCCTACGAGCAGTACTTC. Translated, it gives CASGKVANPNPYEQYF.

At least ten counts were recorded for this clone. The chain has TRBV24-1 and TRBJ2-7; 9 positions agree with TRBD1. The CDR3 spans 15 residues. Germline values: CDR1 KGHDR, CDR2 SFDVKD. V gave up 3 bases and J gave up 13 bases; unmatched junction bases: 15. CDR3 loop: CATSDRSRDRVVGYF. In nucleotides, the CDR3 is TGTGCCACCAGTGATCGGTCCCGGGACAGGGTAGTTGGCTACTTC.

In this sample, this clone turned up a few times. The rearrangement links TRBV4-2 to TRBJ2-2; D unclear. There are 13 residues in the CDR3. Trimming cost V 1 base and J 5 bases, with 5 bases left between them. Germline CDR1 is LGHNA and CDR2 is YNFKEQ. The CDR3 reads CASSQVQTGELFF. DNA of the CDR3: TGTGCCAGCAGCCAAGTACAGACCGGGGAGCTGTTTTTT.

This clone was recorded many times. This chain uses TRBV3-1 with TRBJ2-3, with D unclear. Per germline, CDR1 LGHDT and CDR2 YNNKEL (reference sequence). V lost 5 bases and J lost 6, with 6 bases in between. The CDR3 has 11 residues. CDR3 sequence: CASSSRDTQYF. The CDR3 DNA reads as TGTGCCAGCAGCTCAAGGGATACGCAGTATTTT.

About this clone: Its ends do not fully match the called genes, so a read error is possible. CDR3 in DNA: TGCAGTGCTCACTCAGGGGGCGGCATATCCTACGAGAAGTACTTC. Translated: CSAHSGGGISYEKYF. This chain links TRBV20-1 with TRBJ1-6; 8 bases are shared with TRBD1. This CDR3 contains 15 residues. Per germline, CDR1 DFQATT and CDR2 SNEGSKA (reference sequence).

This clone was observed at least ten times. One end of the junction fails to match germline, which may point to a read error. In the same sample, other DNA sequences code for this CDR3. V gene TRBV5-5 combines with J gene TRBJ1-3; possibly TRBD1 for D (5 bases). This CDR3 has 11 amino acids. Per the germline V gene, CDR1 is SGHKS and CDR2 is YYEKEE (reference sequence). CDR3 protein: CASTDGGRTDF. CDR3 in DNA: TGTGCCAGCACCGACGGGGGGAGGACTGATTTT.

This clone was counted ten times or more. The chain is built from TRBV2 and TRBJ1-6; D possibly corresponds to TRBD1 (5 bases). Trimming pared 7 bases from V and 4 bases from J, leaving 14 bases between. Germline values: CDR1 SNHLY, CDR2 FYNNEI. This CDR3 contains 15 residues. CDR3 nucleotides: TGTGCCAGCATGAAGGGACTTTCTTATAATTCACCCCTCCACTTT. This codes for CASMKGLSYNSPLHF.

As to this clone: This sequence may be a read error, since a much larger clone differs from it by one base. The chain joins TRBV11-1 to TRBJ2-3, with 8 nucleotides matching TRBD2. Per the germline V gene, CDR1 is SGHAT and CDR2 is FQDESV (reference sequence). This CDR3 comprises 15 residues. The junction had 8 bases not matched to a gene; V was cut back by 4 bases and J by 5 bases. CDR3 amino acids: CASSSTIGGVDTQYF. CDR3 nucleotides: TGTGCCAGCAGCTCGACTATCGGGGGGGTAGATACGCAGTATTTT.

The gene calls are TRBV20-1 and TRBJ1-5; possibly TRBD1 for D (5 bases). V lost 0 bases and J lost 6, with 15 bases in between. This CDR3 is built from 15 residues. In germline, CDR1 is DFQATT, CDR2 SNEGSKA (reference sequence). The CDR3 coding sequence is TGCAGTGCTAGAGATTGGGGGGGTGTGGCTCAGCCCCAGCATTTT. Translating it yields CSARDWGGVAQPQHF.

Notes on this clone: A much larger clone differs from this one at a single base, so this may be a read error. Different DNA sequences within this sample yield the same CDR3. V and J are TRBV5-1 and TRBJ2-5; tentatively, D is TRBD1 (6 bases). Per the germline V gene, CDR1 is SGHRS and CDR2 is YFSETQ. Trimming shortened V by 4 bases and J by 2 bases, and 15 bases separated the two germline ends. CDR3 length equals 15 residues. CDR3 nucleotides: TGCGCCAGCAGCCGGTACACAGGGAGACAAGAGACCCAGTACTTC. Its translation: CASSRYTGRQETQYF.

This clone occurred many times. This chain links TRBV6-2 or TRBV6-3 with TRBJ1-1; weak D call: TRBD1 (5 bases). The germline CDR1 and CDR2 sequences are MNHEY and SVGEGT. Between the trimmed V and J ends, which lost 6 bases and 6 bases, there was a span of 8 bases. The CDR3 is 11 residues long. This CDR3 is CASRVTAEAFF. The CDR3 region has the DNA TGTGCCAGCAGGGTGACAGCTGAAGCTTTCTTT.

This clone was found many times. The V and J genes are TRBV6-1 and TRBJ2-7; the D gene is possibly TRBD1 (6 bases). The V end was cut by 4 bases, the J end by 3 bases, with 13 bases between. This CDR3 spans 14 amino acids. Germline assignment: CDR1 MNHNS and CDR2 SASEGT. Here the CDR3 reads CASSGWTANYEQYF. CDR3 in DNA: TGTGCCAGCAGTGGGTGGACAGCGAACTACGAGCAGTACTTC.